This T cell receptor (beta chain) was captured in a study of radiotherapy plus CTLA-4 blockade in lung cancer. Alongside CTLA-4 blockade with ipilimumab, patients with chemo-refractory metastatic non-small-cell lung cancer received focal radiation. For this clone: What it binds is not known.

Study-wide points: In blood, TCR clones derived from the tumor expanded after radiotherapy plus ipilimumab.

Produced via immunoSEQ multiplex PCR; TCRdb's table is partial and in-frame only. The top ten clones hold roughly 23% of a sample with about 94,000 clones, around 83% of them seen once. The sample consisted of peripheral blood, taken from a patient treated with radiotherapy plus ipilimumab. The source of this sequence is a human donor with non-small cell lung cancer that progressed on radiotherapy plus ipilimumab.

The CDR3 loop reads CSVEDHGIGNEQFF. In DNA form, the CDR3 reads TGCAGCGTTGAAGATCACGGAATCGGGAATGAGCAGTTCTTC. The rearrangement joins TRBV29-1 to TRBJ2-1, with D uncertain. The germline CDR1 and CDR2 sequences are SQVTM and ANQGSEA. The CDR3 has 14 residues. The V end was cut by 0 bases, the J end by 7 bases, with 13 bases between.